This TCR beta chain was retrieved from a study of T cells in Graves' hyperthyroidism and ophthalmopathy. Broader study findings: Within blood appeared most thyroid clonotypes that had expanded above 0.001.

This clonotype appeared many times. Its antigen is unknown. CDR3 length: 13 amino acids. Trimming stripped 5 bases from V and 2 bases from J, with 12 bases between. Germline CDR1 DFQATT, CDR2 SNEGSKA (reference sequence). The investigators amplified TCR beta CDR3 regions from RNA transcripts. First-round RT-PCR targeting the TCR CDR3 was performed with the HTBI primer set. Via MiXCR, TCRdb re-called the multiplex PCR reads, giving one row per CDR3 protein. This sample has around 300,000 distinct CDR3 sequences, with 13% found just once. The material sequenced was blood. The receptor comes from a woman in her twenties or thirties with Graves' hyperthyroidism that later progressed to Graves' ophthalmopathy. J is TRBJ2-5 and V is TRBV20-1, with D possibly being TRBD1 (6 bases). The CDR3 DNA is TGCAGTGCTCCCGGACAGCTGCAAGAGACCCAGTACTTC. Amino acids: CSAPGQLQETQYF.